These 15 T cell receptor beta chains share one sample of origin, sequenced in a study of shared clonotypes between healthy human individuals. The method was immunoSEQ multiplex PCR; TCRdb's version includes in-frame clones alone and lacks a portion of them. The table lists 2 million to 2.5 million clones, around 92% of them singletons. The sequencing sample was made of naive CD4+ T cells from PBMCs. The sample's subset: CD45RA+ positively selected. Receptor source: a man between 18 and 29 years old in good health. Some clones in this sample may be carry-over from other donors' samples.

V is TRBV6-6 and J is TRBJ1-2; the match to TRBD1 covers 9 bases. Germline V gene lookup returns CDR1 MNHNY and CDR2 SVGAGI (reference sequence). V shed 4 bases, J shed 3 bases, and the junction held 9 bases outside the gene matches. CDR3 length: 16 residues. CDR3 in DNA: TGTGCCAGCAGTTCCCCCCCGTGGACAGGGGACTATGGCTACACCTTC. Amino acid sequence: CASSSPPWTGDYGYTF.

The chain is built from TRBV6-1 and TRBJ2-5, with D perhaps matching TRBD1 (5 bases). Germline V gene sequence: CDR1 MNHNS, CDR2 SASEGT. The CDR3 spans 14 residues. The V gene lost 6 bases and the J gene lost 2 bases, with 13 bases spanning the gap. CDR3 region: CASRNNRYQETQYF. In DNA form, the CDR3 reads TGTGCCAGCAGGAATAACAGGTATCAAGAGACCCAGTACTTC.

Comments on this clone: Other nucleotide sequences in the sample specify the same CDR3. The rearrangement uses TRBV2 and TRBJ1-3; D call uncertain. The CDR3 is made up of 14 amino acids. V dropped 5 bases and J dropped 0 bases, with 8 bases sitting between them. Germline loops: CDR1 SNHLY, CDR2 FYNNEI. CDR3 DNA: TGTGCCAGCAGTCCGGGGTCCTCTGGAAACACCATATATTTT. It is translated as CASSPGSSGNTIYF. Complete variable domain (other parts from reference TRBV2 and TRBJ1-3): EPEVTQTPSHQVTQMGQEVILRCVPISNHLYFYWYRQILGQKVEFLVSFYNNEISEKSEIFDDQFSVERPDGSNFTLKIRSTKLEDSAMYFCASSPGSSGNTIYFGEGSWLTVV.

The rearrangement uses TRBV7-9 and TRBJ1-2; D is possibly TRBD1 (5 bases). The germline V gene encodes CDR1 SEHNR and CDR2 FQNEAQ (reference sequence). V shed 1 base and J shed 3 bases, with 12 bases lying between them. The CDR3 totals 15 residues. The CDR3 DNA is TGTGCCAGCAGCTTAGGGGTAGGGGCAGACTATGGCTACACCTTC. Translated, it gives CASSLGVGADYGYTF.

This clone appeared once. As DNA, the CDR3 is TGTGCCAGCTCTTGGACAGGGGGCGCTTCCCGCGATGAGCAGTTCTTC. Its translation is CASSWTGGASRDEQFF. The V call is TRBV18, the J call TRBJ2-1; 11 bases fit TRBD1. Germline V lookup: CDR1 KGHSH, CDR2 LQKENI. V lost 6 bases to trimming and J lost 8 bases; unmatched junction nucleotides: 12. This CDR3 contains 16 residues.

The V and J genes are TRBV5-1 and TRBJ2-3; 8 bases are a match to TRBD2. CDR1 and CDR2 from the germline V gene are SGHRS and YFSETQ. CDR3 length equals 16 residues. The V and J ends lost 0 bases and 6 bases, in that order; junction bases with no gene match: 9. The CDR3 is CASSLGGTRIVDTQYF. CDR3 bases: TGCGCCAGCAGCTTGGGGGGGACTAGAATAGTGGATACGCAGTATTTT. Filled out from reference TRBV5-1 and TRBJ2-3, the complete variable domain reads KAGVTQTPRYLIKTRGQQVTLSCSPISGHRSVSWYQQTPGQGLQFLFEYFSETQRNKGNFPGRFSGRQFSNSRSEMNVSTLELGDSALYLCASSLGGTRIVDTQYFGPGTRLTVL.

V is TRBV21-1 and J is TRBJ2-1; the D call of TRBD2 is as the table states it, not checked on the DNA. TRBV21-1 is a documented pseudogene. The CDR3 runs 15 residues. The CDR3, as DNA: TGTGCCAGCAGCAAAGATAGACTAGCCACTAATGAGCAGTTCTTC. It yields the protein CASSKDRLATNEQFF.

V and J are TRBV29-1 and TRBJ2-7; TRBD1 matches at 10 bases. From germline, CDR1 is SQVTM and CDR2 ANQGSEA. The CDR3 has 12 amino acids. V shed 6 bases and J 6 bases; nucleotides not matched to a gene: 5. CDR3 region: CSVRQGAGEQYF. CDR3 sequence (DNA): TGCAGCGTCCGACAGGGGGCTGGCGAGCAGTACTTC.

V is TRBV5-6 and J is TRBJ2-5; D tentatively reads TRBD1 or TRBD2 (6 bases each). Germline V gene lookup returns CDR1 SGHDT and CDR2 YYEEEE. The length of the CDR3 is 15 residues. V was pared by 4 bases and J by 7 bases, with 20 bases between. The CDR3 spells CASSPRGVRIGTQYF. CDR3 coding DNA: TGTGCCAGCAGCCCGAGGGGGGTTCGCATCGGGACCCAGTACTTC.

The CDR3 region has the DNA TGTGCCAGTAGTACGACTAGCGGGAGATCCACCGGGGAGCTGTTTTTT. Translated, it gives CASSTTSGRSTGELFF. The V call is TRBV19, the J call TRBJ2-2; 12 bases are shared with TRBD2. The CDR3 has 16 amino acids. Per the germline V gene, CDR1 is LNHDA and CDR2 is SQIVND (reference sequence). V lost 4 bases to trimming and J lost 4 bases; unmatched junction nucleotides: 4.

V and J are TRBV5-1 and TRBJ2-5; 15 bases map to TRBD2. Germline trimming cut 1 base from V and 10 bases from J; bases unmatched to any gene: 14. Germline V CDR1 and CDR2: SGHRS, YFSETQ. The CDR3 sequence is 18 residues long. The DNA of the CDR3 is TGCGCCAGCAGCTTGTCTCTAGGACTAGCGGGAGGGCGTGGGGACCAGTACTTC. Translation: CASSLSLGLAGGRGDQYF. The variable domain in full, with the rest retrieved from reference TRBV5-1 and TRBJ2-5, is KAGVTQTPRYLIKTRGQQVTLSCSPISGHRSVSWYQQTPGQGLQFLFEYFSETQRNKGNFPGRFSGRQFSNSRSEMNVSTLELGDSALYLCASSLSLGLAGGRGDQYFGPGTRLLVL.

This clone was seen a handful of times. The V and J genes are TRBV18 and TRBJ2-1; TRBD1 matches 9 bases. Germline loops: CDR1 KGHSH, CDR2 LQKENI. The CDR3 has 15 residues. Trimming took 3 bases from V and 9 from J; bases not matched to a gene: 9. This CDR3 reads CASSPSGQGSGEQFF. CDR3 in DNA: TGTGCCAGCTCACCCTCGGGACAGGGCAGTGGTGAGCAGTTCTTC. The full variable domain, in which reference TRBV18 and TRBJ2-1 provide the parts outside the CDR3, is NAGVMQNPRHLVRRRGQEARLRCSPMKGHSHVYWYRQLPEEGLKFMVYLQKENIIDESGMPKERFSAEFPKEGPSILRIQQVVRGDSAAYFCASSPSGQGSGEQFFGPGTRLTVL.

J is TRBJ1-4 and V is TRBV4-3, with unresolved D. The ends were cut back, 4 bases at V and 2 bases at J, with 14 bases in the middle. Germline V CDR1 and CDR2: LGHNA, YSLEER. The CDR3 contains 16 residues. CDR3 sequence reads: CASSPKSGLTNEKLFF. CDR3 DNA sequence: TGCGCCAGCAGCCCTAAATCGGGGTTGACTAATGAAAAACTGTTTTTT.

This sequence joins TRBV5-1 and TRBJ2-1; 8 positions agree with TRBD2. The V gene end was trimmed by 5 bases and the J gene end by 0 bases; junction bases not matched to a gene: 4. Germline CDR1 reads SGHRS; CDR2 reads YFSETQ. This CDR3 spans 15 amino acids. CDR3 amino acids: CASRDLAGSYNEQFF. For the CDR3, the DNA is TGCGCCAGCAGGGATCTAGCGGGCTCCTACAATGAGCAGTTCTTC.

The J gene is TRBJ2-2, the V gene TRBV28; D is uncertain. The CDR3 has 13 residues. The germline V gene encodes CDR1 MDHEN and CDR2 SYDVKM. V shed 10 bases and J shed 5 bases, with 14 bases lying between them. CDR3 amino acids: CATTDPRTGELFF. The CDR3 DNA follows: TGTGCCACCACGGACCCAAGGACCGGGGAGCTGTTTTTT.